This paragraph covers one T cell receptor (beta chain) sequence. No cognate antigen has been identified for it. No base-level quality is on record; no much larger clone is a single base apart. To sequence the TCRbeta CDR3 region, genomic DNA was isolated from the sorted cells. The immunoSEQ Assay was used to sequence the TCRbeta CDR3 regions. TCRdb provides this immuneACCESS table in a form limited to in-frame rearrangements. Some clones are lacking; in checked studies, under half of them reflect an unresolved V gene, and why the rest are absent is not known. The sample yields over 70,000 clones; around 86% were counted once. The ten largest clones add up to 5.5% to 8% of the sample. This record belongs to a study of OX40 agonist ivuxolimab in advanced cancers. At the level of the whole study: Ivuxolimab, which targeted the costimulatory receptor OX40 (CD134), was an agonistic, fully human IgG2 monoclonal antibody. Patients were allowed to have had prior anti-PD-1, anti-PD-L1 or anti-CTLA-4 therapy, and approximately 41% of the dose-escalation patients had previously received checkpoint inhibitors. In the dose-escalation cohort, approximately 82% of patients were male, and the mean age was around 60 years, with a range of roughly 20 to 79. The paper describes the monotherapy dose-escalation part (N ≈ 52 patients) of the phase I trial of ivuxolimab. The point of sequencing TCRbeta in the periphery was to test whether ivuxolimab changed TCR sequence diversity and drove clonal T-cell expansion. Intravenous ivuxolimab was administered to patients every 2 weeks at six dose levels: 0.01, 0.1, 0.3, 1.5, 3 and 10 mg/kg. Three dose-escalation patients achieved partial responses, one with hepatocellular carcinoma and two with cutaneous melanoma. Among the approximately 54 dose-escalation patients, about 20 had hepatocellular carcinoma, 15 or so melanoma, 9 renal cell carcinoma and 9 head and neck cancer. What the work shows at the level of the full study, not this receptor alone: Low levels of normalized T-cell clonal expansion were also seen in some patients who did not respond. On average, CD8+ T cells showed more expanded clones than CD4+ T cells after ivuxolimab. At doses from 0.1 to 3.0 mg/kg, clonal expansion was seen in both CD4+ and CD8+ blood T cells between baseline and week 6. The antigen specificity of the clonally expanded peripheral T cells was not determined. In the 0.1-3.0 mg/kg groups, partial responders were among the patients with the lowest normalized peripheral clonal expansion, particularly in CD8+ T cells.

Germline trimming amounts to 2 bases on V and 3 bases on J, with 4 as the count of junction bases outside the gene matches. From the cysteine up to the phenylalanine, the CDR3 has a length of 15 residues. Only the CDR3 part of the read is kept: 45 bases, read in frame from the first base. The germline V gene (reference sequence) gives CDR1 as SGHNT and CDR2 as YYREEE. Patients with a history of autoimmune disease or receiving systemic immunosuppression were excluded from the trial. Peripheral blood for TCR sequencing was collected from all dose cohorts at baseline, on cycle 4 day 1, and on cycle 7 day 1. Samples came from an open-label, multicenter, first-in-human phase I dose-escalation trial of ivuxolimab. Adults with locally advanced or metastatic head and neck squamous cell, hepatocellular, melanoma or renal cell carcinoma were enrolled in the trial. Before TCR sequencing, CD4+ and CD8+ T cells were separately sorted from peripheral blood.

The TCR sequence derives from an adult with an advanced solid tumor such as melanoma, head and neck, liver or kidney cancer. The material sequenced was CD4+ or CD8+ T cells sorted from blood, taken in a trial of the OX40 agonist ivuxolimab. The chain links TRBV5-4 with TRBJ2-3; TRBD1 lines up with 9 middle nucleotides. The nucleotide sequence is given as TGTGCCAGCAGCTTCAAACAGGGGGCAACAGATACGCAGTATTTT. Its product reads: CASSFKQGATDTQYF.